This T cell receptor (beta chain) was found in a study of blood T cells in healthy people across ages. Combining a sample-barcoded 5' primer with a J-beta primer mix, a second PCR ran for 7 to 11 cycles. A single record per CDR3 protein comes from TCRdb applying MiXCR to the 5' RACE reads. The sample consists of approximately 730,000 distinct CDR3 sequences, about 53% of them appearing once. Notes on this clonotype: The antigen remains undetermined.

Trimming cost V 4 bases and J 1 base; bases outside gene matches: 4. In germline, CDR1 is KGHDR, CDR2 SFDVKD. This CDR3 is built from 16 residues. Each donor gave 9 to 10 milliliters of peripheral blood. Study-level points and caveats: The recorded TCR beta diversity per million T cells decreased in a roughly linear manner with age. Researchers deemed the diversity estimates from one million T cells underestimates.

The sample consisted of blood. The chain combines TRBV24-1 with TRBJ2-1; 9 positions agree with TRBD2. The source of this sequence is a man older than 75 in good health. The CDR3 loop reads CATSEYSGRSYNEQFF. The CDR3, as DNA: TGTGCCACCAGTGAATATAGCGGGAGATCCTACAATGAGCAGTTCTTC.